This T cell receptor (beta chain) was obtained from a study of cytomegalovirus exposure and HLA in healthy donors. About this clone itself: Its antigen remains unidentified.

PCR amplification relied on 60 Vbeta primers (plus 13 Jbeta primers). Clones were read by immunoSEQ multiplex PCR, and TCRdb kept only the in-frame ones, dropping some. The sample has approximately 160,000 clones, around 78% seen once. The germline gives CDR1 SGDLS, CDR2 YYNGEE. The CDR3 is 16 residues long. V gave up 4 bases and J gave up 6 bases; unmatched junction bases: 7. Regarding the study as a whole: Segments of the TCR beta V type were, in most cases, productive about 87% or about 30% of the time in an earlier analysis. Cytomegalovirus status, reportedly, was diagnosed with high specificity and sensitivity by the classifier.

Source material: PBMCs. This receptor was taken from a woman aged 45-59 years in good health and CMV-seropositive. The chain combines TRBV9 with TRBJ2-3; 14 nucleotides agree with TRBD2. CDR3 sequence reads: CASSTRTSGRTDTQYF. The CDR3 DNA reads as TGTGCCAGCAGCACGAGGACTAGCGGGAGGACGGATACGCAGTATTTT. The entire variable domain, with the rest obtained from reference TRBV9 and TRBJ2-3, is as follows: DSGVTQTPKHLITATGQRVTLRCSPRSGDLSVYWYQQSLDQGLQFLIQYYNGEERAKGNILERFSAQQFPDLHSELNLSSLELGDSALYFCASSTRTSGRTDTQYFGPGTRLTVL.